This T cell receptor (beta chain) was identified in a study of monozygotic twins with inflammatory bowel disease. TCRdb re-called the 5' RACE reads and gives one entry per CDR3 protein, without DNA. Recorded for this sample: about 300,000 distinct CDR3 sequences. The TCR originated in a human donor with ulcerative colitis or Crohn's disease, or a healthy co-twin of an affected twin (not recorded which). Sequencing input: blood.

The CDR3 sequence is CASSLPLEETQYF. The chain carries TRBV5-5 and TRBJ2-5. Germline CDR1 and CDR2: SGHKS and YYEKEE (reference sequence). The CDR3 extends over 13 amino acids. The complete variable domain, with remaining parts taken from reference TRBV5-5 and TRBJ2-5, reads DAGVTQSPTHLIKTRGQQVTLRCSPISGHKSVSWYQQVLGQGPQFIFQYYEKEERGRGNFPDRFSARQFPNYSSELNVNALLLGDSALYLCASSLPLEETQYFGPGTRLLVL.